The rows below give T cell receptor beta chains drawn from one sample of a study of blood T cell repertoires in COVID-19. The assay was immunoSEQ multiplex PCR, and TCRdb's table has in-frame clones only and misses some. The table has approximately 300,000 clones, approximately 92% seen once; the top ten hold roughly 7.3%. Source material: peripheral blood. These receptors were collected from a young woman with COVID-19, enrolled during active disease. Both conserved end residues are part of each CDR3. A D gene is named only where the DNA matches it firmly. Not all rows give a size; the values are once, few, many and, for expanded clones, a class.

V	size	J	D	DNA	CDR3
TRBV4-2	.	TRBJ2-7	.	TGTGCCAGCAGGGGGGTCGGACTATCGAACGAGCAGTACTTC	CASRGVGLSNEQYF
TRBV28	.	TRBJ2-7	TRBD1	TGTGCCAGCAGCGAGACAGGGCTGGTTTCCTACGAGCAGTACTTC	CASSETGLVSYEQYF
TRBV5-1	.	TRBJ2-2	TRBD1	TGCGCCAGCAGCTGGGGACAGGGCGTCGCAACCGGGGAGCTGTTTTTT	CASSWGQGVATGELFF
TRBV9	once	TRBJ1-3	.	TGTGCCAGCAGCGCCCAAAACACCATATATTTT	CASSAQNTIYF
TRBV27	.	TRBJ1-4	.	TGTGCCAGCAGCTCACAGGGCAGGGGTGAAAAACTGTTTTTT	CASSSQGRGEKLFF
TRBV18	.	TRBJ2-3	TRBD2	TGTGCCAGCTCACCATCTAGCGGGAGGTCAGATACGCAGTATTTT	CASSPSSGRSDTQYF
TRBV4-3	.	TRBJ1-2	.	TGCGCCAGCAGCCAGTATGACAGGCAGGGGGGCTACACCTTC	CASSQYDRQGGYTF
TRBV5-1	.	TRBJ2-7	TRBD2	TGCGCCAGCAGCCATGGACTGGGCGGGAGCCAACGTGAGCAGTACTTC	CASSHGLGGSQREQYF
TRBV5-1	.	TRBJ2-3	.	TGCGCCAGCAGAGGATCCGGGAGTCCTAGCACAGATACGCAGTATTTT	CASRGSGSPSTDTQYF
TRBV28	.	TRBJ2-7	TRBD1	TGTGCCAGCAGTTTCCCCCGCGGGACAGGTTCCTACGAGCAGTACTTC	CASSFPRGTGSYEQYF
TRBV10-1	once	TRBJ2-7	TRBD1	TGCGCCAGCAGTGATACGAGACAGGGATCCTACGAGCAGTACTTC	CASSDTRQGSYEQYF
TRBV18	few	TRBJ2-6	.	TGTGCCAGCTCCCAGGGTCTCTCTGGGGCCAACGTCCTGACTTTC	CASSQGLSGANVLTF
TRBV7-2	.	TRBJ2-2	.	TGTGCCAGCAGCTTAGACGTGACAAGGAACACCGGGGAGCTGTTTTTT	CASSLDVTRNTGELFF
TRBV28	once	TRBJ1-4	TRBD1	TGTGCCGGGAGGGGACAGGGGGAGGAAAAACTGTTTTTT	CAGRGQGEEKLFF
TRBV14	.	TRBJ2-1	.	TGTGCCAGCAGCCTCTACGGGGGTACGAACAATGAGCAGTTCTTC	CASSLYGGTNNEQFF
TRBV3-1/TRBV3-2	.	TRBJ2-7	.	TGTGCCAGCAGCCAAGGGAGCTACGAGCAGTACTTC	CASSQGSYEQYF
TRBV2	.	TRBJ1-1	.	TGTGCCAGCAGTGTTCGGGTGGAAGCTTTCTTT	CASSVRVEAFF
TRBV7-9	.	TRBJ1-2	TRBD1	TGTGCCAGCAGCTCCGGGACAGGCGATAACTATGGCTACACCTTC	CASSSGTGDNYGYTF
TRBV4-2	.	TRBJ2-5	.	TGTGCCAGCAGCCAAGAGAGGGCAGACCAGTACTTC	CASSQERADQYF
TRBV24-1	.	TRBJ2-7	TRBD1	TGTGCCACCAGTGAGAATCCGGGACAGAAGCAGTACTTC	CATSENPGQKQYF
TRBV13	once	TRBJ2-2	.	TGTGCCAGCAGCTTAGAGGGCTACAGGATGGGGAACACCGGGGAGCTGTTTTTT	CASSLEGYRMGNTGELFF
TRBV7-2	few	TRBJ2-3	.	TGTGCCAGCAGCTTACAAAACACAGATACGCAGTATTTT	CASSLQNTDTQYF
TRBV2	.	TRBJ1-5	.	TGTGCCAGCAGTAGACAGACAGGACGCGGGCATTTT	CASSRQTGRGHF
TRBV27	.	TRBJ1-1	.	TGTGCCAGCAGTTTATTTCTCCGGGGAGCTGACACTGAAGCTTTCTTT	CASSLFLRGADTEAFF
TRBV7-3	.	TRBJ2-1	TRBD2	TGTGCCAGCAGCTTAATAGCGGGCGCCCACGAGCAGTTCTTC	CASSLIAGAHEQFF
TRBV4-2	.	TRBJ1-4	TRBD1	TGTGCCAGCAGCCCCGGAGGGACAGGGGGTGAAAAACTGTTTTTT	CASSPGGTGGEKLFF
TRBV5-4	.	TRBJ1-1	.	TGTGCCAGCAGTTACGACAGGCACACTGAAGCTTTCTTT	CASSYDRHTEAFF